There are many counts of the clone carrying this T cell receptor (beta chain). The record originates from a study of Graves' ophthalmopathy and Graves' hyperthyroidism. As the template, RNA transcripts were used to amplify TCR beta CDR3 regions. Amplification began with first-round RT-PCR using HTBI primers, then second-round multiplex PCR was performed. TCRdb independently ran MiXCR on the multiplex PCR reads; one entry per CDR3 protein. The table records roughly 410,000 distinct CDR3 sequences, about 16% of them present only once. Looked up from germline, CDR1 is SGHVS and CDR2 is FQNEAQ. The CDR3 sequence is 15 residues long. V dropped 1 base and J dropped 4 bases, with 11 bases sitting between them. Orbital computed tomography, together with clinical symptoms, serum thyroxine, TRAb and thyroid ultrasound, was used for diagnosis.

The specimen sequenced was peripheral blood. The chain employs TRBV7-8 and TRBJ1-3; D gene unclear. The sequence was collected from a woman aged 18-35 years with stable Graves' hyperthyroidism. The CDR3 here is CASSLGHPSGNTIYF. CDR3 DNA: TGTGCCAGCAGCTTAGGCCACCCCTCCGGAAACACCATATATTTT.